These T cell receptor beta chains were read from a single sample in a study of cytotoxic CD8 clonotypes in ibrutinib-treated CLL. Method: immunoSEQ multiplex PCR; TCRdb's copy keeps in-frame clones and lacks some. The sample carries about 12,000 clones, 55% to 65% recorded once. The sample consisted of PBMCs, taken before ibrutinib treatment. Receptor source: a human donor with chronic lymphocytic leukemia. Both conserved end residues are part of each CDR3. The D gene is left open where the match is weak. Only part of the rows carry a size: once, few, many, or a class if the clone is expanded.

j_gene: TRBJ2-7; d_gene: NA; abundance: few; v_gene: TRBV2; CDR3nt: TGTGCCAGCAGCGCCGGGGGTTCCTACGAGCAGTACTTC; CDR3aa: CASSAGGSYEQYF
j_gene: TRBJ2-2; d_gene: TRBD2; abundance: NA; v_gene: TRBV2; CDR3nt: TGTGCCAGCAGTGGGCTAGCGGGGGGGGACACCGGGGAGCTGTTTTTT; CDR3aa: CASSGLAGGDTGELFF
j_gene: TRBJ2-7; d_gene: TRBD1; abundance: NA; v_gene: TRBV4-1; CDR3nt: TGCGCCAGCAGCCAAACAGGGGCCGAGCAGTACTTC; CDR3aa: CASSQTGAEQYF
j_gene: TRBJ2-7; d_gene: NA; abundance: once; v_gene: TRBV21-1; CDR3nt: TGTGCCAGCAGCACACGTCCGCTTAGCGGGGGGCATTCCTACGAGCAGTACTTC; CDR3aa: CASSTRPLSGGHSYEQYF
j_gene: TRBJ2-7; d_gene: TRBD2; abundance: NA; v_gene: TRBV11-2; CDR3nt: TGTGCCAGCAGACGGACTAGCGGGGACTCCTACGAGCAGTACTTC; CDR3aa: CASRRTSGDSYEQYF
j_gene: TRBJ2-2; d_gene: TRBD2; abundance: NA; v_gene: TRBV5-4; CDR3nt: TGTGCCAGCAGCCCGCGACTAGCGGGGGGGCTAACCGGGGAGCTGTTTTTT; CDR3aa: CASSPRLAGGLTGELFF
j_gene: TRBJ1-6; d_gene: TRBD1; abundance: NA; v_gene: TRBV28; CDR3nt: TGTGCCAGCAGTTTATTATCCGGGGACAGCTATAATTCACCCCTCCACTTT; CDR3aa: CASSLLSGDSYNSPLHF
j_gene: TRBJ1-1; d_gene: NA; abundance: few; v_gene: TRBV7-9; CDR3nt: TGTGCCAGCAGCTTAGAATCCCTTCGACGGACAGCTTTCTTT; CDR3aa: CASSLESLRRTAFF
j_gene: TRBJ2-1; d_gene: NA; abundance: few; v_gene: TRBV7-8; CDR3nt: TGTGCCAGCAGCGCATTCTATAGCTCCTACAATGAGCAGTTCTTC; CDR3aa: CASSAFYSSYNEQFF
j_gene: TRBJ1-1; d_gene: TRBD1; abundance: NA; v_gene: TRBV28; CDR3nt: TGTGCCAGCAGTTTACCGTCCGCCCAGGGGGGCGTAGCTTTCTTT; CDR3aa: CASSLPSAQGGVAFF
j_gene: TRBJ2-7; d_gene: NA; abundance: NA; v_gene: TRBV12-5; CDR3nt: TGTGCTAGTGCTAGGGGCGGCTACGAGCAGTACTTC; CDR3aa: CASARGGYEQYF
j_gene: TRBJ1-4; d_gene: NA; abundance: NA; v_gene: TRBV11-2; CDR3nt: TGTGCCAGCAGCCTAAGGGGCCTTACTAATGAAAAACTGTTTTTT; CDR3aa: CASSLRGLTNEKLFF
j_gene: TRBJ1-1; d_gene: NA; abundance: medium-sized; v_gene: TRBV7-9; CDR3nt: TGTGCCAGCACCCGAGACGGGGGGAACACTGAAGCTTTCTTT; CDR3aa: CASTRDGGNTEAFF
j_gene: TRBJ2-7; d_gene: NA; abundance: NA; v_gene: TRBV5-1; CDR3nt: TGCGCCAGCAGCTTGCCATCGGGCTACGAGCAGTACTTC; CDR3aa: CASSLPSGYEQYF
j_gene: TRBJ1-2; d_gene: TRBD1; abundance: few; v_gene: TRBV5-1; CDR3nt: TGCGCCAGCAGCTTAGACAGGGGTTACGGCTACACCTTC; CDR3aa: CASSLDRGYGYTF
j_gene: TRBJ2-7; d_gene: NA; abundance: NA; v_gene: TRBV28; CDR3nt: TGTGCCAGTTACCCGACGGGCCGGATGGGCGAGCAGTACTTC; CDR3aa: CASYPTGRMGEQYF
j_gene: TRBJ2-3; d_gene: NA; abundance: once; v_gene: TRBV4-1; CDR3nt: TGCGCCAGCAGCCAAGCGAGGGGCGGGGCGACTACGGATACGCAGTATTTT; CDR3aa: CASSQARGGATTDTQYF
j_gene: TRBJ1-5; d_gene: NA; abundance: few; v_gene: TRBV19; CDR3nt: TGTGCCAGTAGTATAGAGATAGGGGGTATGTGGCCCCAGCATTTT; CDR3aa: CASSIEIGGMWPQHF